The 13 T cell receptor beta chains listed next were all sequenced from one sample in a study of blood T cell repertoires in COVID-19. Libraries were prepared by immunoSEQ multiplex PCR; TCRdb keeps only in-frame clonotypes and omits some of them. The repertoire consists of 200,000 to 300,000 clones, with 65% to 90% occurring once and the leading ten covering 5% to 6.5%. Sequencing was carried out using peripheral blood. The receptors stem from a man between 50 and 59 years old with COVID-19, enrolled during active disease.

The V call is TRBV5-1, the J call TRBJ2-1, with 10 bases lining up with TRBD2. The CDR3 length is 16 residues. The trim removed 4 bases at V and 7 bases at J, leaving 11 bases unmatched. Germline V gene data show CDR1 as SGHRS and CDR2 as YFSETQ. The CDR3 region is CASSLDTSGVVNEQFF. The CDR3 coding sequence is TGCGCCAGCAGCCTAGATACTAGCGGGGTTGTTAATGAGCAGTTCTTC.

The sample holds a few counts of this clone. CDR3 in amino acids: CASSPGTGREGNTGELFF. The CDR3 DNA reads as TGTGCCAGCAGCCCTGGGACAGGGAGAGAGGGGAACACCGGGGAGCTGTTTTTT. The genes are TRBV2 and TRBJ2-2, with 9 nucleotides matching TRBD1. Germline V gene sequence: CDR1 SNHLY, CDR2 FYNNEI. The CDR3 is 18 amino acids. J gave up 1 base and V 6 bases, and 12 bases lay outside the gene matches.

The rearrangement uses TRBV24-1 and TRBJ2-2, with TRBD1 matching over 8 bases. This CDR3 region has 13 residues. CDR1 is KGHDR, CDR2 SFDVKD, per germline. The V gene end was trimmed by 11 bases and the J gene end by 1 base; junction bases not matched to a gene: 2. Here the CDR3 reads CAIDRGNTGELFF. The CDR3, as DNA: TGTGCCATAGACAGGGGGAACACCGGGGAGCTGTTTTTT.

The V and J genes are TRBV20-1 and TRBJ1-1, with a tentative D call TRBD1 (5 bases). The CDR3 is made up of 14 amino acids. The germline V and J ends were trimmed by 3 bases and 3 bases, with 14 bases remaining between them. Per germline, CDR1 DFQATT and CDR2 SNEGSKA (reference sequence). This CDR3 is CSASRQGVDTEAFF. The CDR3 DNA follows: TGCAGTGCTAGTCGTCAGGGTGTGGACACTGAAGCTTTCTTT.

The rearrangement links TRBV10-2 to TRBJ1-1, with D possibly being TRBD1 (6 bases). The CDR3 consists of 15 residues. Trimming took 4 bases from V and 3 from J, leaving 15 bases between them. Germline V CDR1 and CDR2: WSHSY, SAAADI. This CDR3 reads CASSGGTGPDTEAFF. The CDR3 DNA follows: TGCGCCAGCAGTGGGGGAACAGGGCCGGACACTGAAGCTTTCTTT.

CDR3 nucleotide sequence: TGTGCCAGCAGTGAAGGGGGCGGCTCCTACGAGCAGTACTTC. It specifies CASSEGGGSYEQYF. V and J are TRBV6-1 and TRBJ2-7; D is perhaps TRBD1 (5 bases). Per the germline V gene, CDR1 is MNHNS and CDR2 is SASEGT. Trimming took 1 base from V and 0 from J, leaving 7 bases between them. There are 14 residues in the CDR3.

The chain couples TRBV5-4 to TRBJ2-3, with TRBD1 as a possible D gene (5 bases). The length of the CDR3 is 15 residues. Germline lookup yields CDR1 SGHNT and CDR2 YYREEE (reference sequence). Trimming left V 1 base short and J 3 bases short, with 12 bases between. The CDR3 is CASSLKRGRTDTQYF. In nucleotides, the CDR3 is TGTGCCAGCAGCTTGAAAAGGGGCCGGACAGATACGCAGTATTTT.

This chain links TRBV7-8 with TRBJ2-1, with D perhaps TRBD2 (6 bases). V lost 3 bases and J 2 bases, leaving 17 bases between the germline ends. The CDR3 is 17 residues long. The germline V gene encodes CDR1 SGHVS and CDR2 FQNEAQ. CDR3 in amino acids: CASSFGSAGFAYNEQFF. DNA of the CDR3: TGTGCCAGCAGCTTCGGCAGTGCGGGGTTCGCCTACAATGAGCAGTTCTTC.

This chain links TRBV9 with TRBJ2-5, with 9 bases identical to TRBD2. The length of the CDR3 is 16 residues. V dropped 1 base and J dropped 4; count of bases not matched to a gene: 8. Per the germline V gene, CDR1 is SGDLS and CDR2 is YYNGEE. CDR3 sequence (DNA): TGTGCCAGCAGCGTATCGGGCGGGGGGGCCGGAGAGACCCAGTACTTC. It translates to CASSVSGGGAGETQYF.

This chain connects TRBV4-2 to TRBJ2-5; 15 bases are shared with TRBD2. The V gene end was trimmed by 5 bases and the J gene end by 2 bases; junction bases not matched to a gene: 6. Germline V gene lookup returns CDR1 LGHNA and CDR2 YNFKEQ. The CDR3 is 17 residues long. Here the CDR3 DNA reads TGTGCCAGCAGCGAAGGGACTAGCGGGGGGATACAAGAGACCCAGTACTTC. Protein: CASSEGTSGGIQETQYF.

The genes are TRBV4-1 and TRBJ2-7; 7 bases agree with TRBD1. V trimming: 4 bases; J trimming: 5 bases; junction bases outside the gene matches: 8. This CDR3 comprises 14 residues. From germline, CDR1 is MGHRA and CDR2 YSYEKL. CDR3 sequence (DNA): TGCGCCAGCAGCCTTAACAGGGGTCCCAACGAGCAGTACTTC. It specifies CASSLNRGPNEQYF.

V is TRBV5-4 and J is TRBJ2-5; the match to TRBD1 covers 8 bases. The CDR3 loop spans 14 amino acids. With 5 bases clipped from V and 2 bases from J, the junction kept 5 bases outside the gene matches. Germline CDR1 is SGHNT and CDR2 is YYREEE (reference sequence). In DNA form, the CDR3 reads TGTGCCAGCAGTAGAGACAGGGGTCAAGAGACCCAGTACTTC. It is translated as CASSRDRGQETQYF.

V and J are TRBV5-6 and TRBJ2-7; weak D call: TRBD2 (6 bases). CDR1 is SGHDT and CDR2 is YYEEEE in the germline V gene. The CDR3 is made up of 13 amino acids. Deletions cut 3 bases from V and 4 bases from J, with 11 bases between. CDR3 loop: CASSWGDRYEQYF. In DNA form, the CDR3 reads TGTGCCAGCAGCTGGGGGGACCGGTACGAGCAGTACTTC. Based on the CDR3 plus reference TRBV5-6 and TRBJ2-7, the full variable domain is DAGVTQSPTHLIKTRGQQVTLRCSPKSGHDTVSWYQQALGQGPQFIFQYYEEEERQRGNFPDRFSGHQFPNYSSELNVNALLLGDSALYLCASSWGDRYEQYFGPGTRLTVT.